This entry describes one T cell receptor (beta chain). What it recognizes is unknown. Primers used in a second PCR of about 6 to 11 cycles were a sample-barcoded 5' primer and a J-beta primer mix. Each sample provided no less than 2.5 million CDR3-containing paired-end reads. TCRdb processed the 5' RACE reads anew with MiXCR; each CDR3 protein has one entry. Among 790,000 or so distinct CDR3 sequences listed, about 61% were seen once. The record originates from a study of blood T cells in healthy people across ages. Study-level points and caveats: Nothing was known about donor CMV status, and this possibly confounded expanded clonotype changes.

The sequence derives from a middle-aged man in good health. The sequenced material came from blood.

The CDR3, as DNA: TGCAGTGCTAGACGTGGACAGGGGGCTGGGGCCCCCCTCCACTTT. It yields the protein CSARRGQGAGAPLHF. The chain links TRBV20-1 to TRBJ1-6; 11 bases match TRBD1. V was pared by 2 bases and J by 13 bases, with 10 bases of the junction left unmatched. The CDR3 loop spans 15 amino acids. The germline V gene encodes CDR1 DFQATT and CDR2 SNEGSKA (reference sequence).